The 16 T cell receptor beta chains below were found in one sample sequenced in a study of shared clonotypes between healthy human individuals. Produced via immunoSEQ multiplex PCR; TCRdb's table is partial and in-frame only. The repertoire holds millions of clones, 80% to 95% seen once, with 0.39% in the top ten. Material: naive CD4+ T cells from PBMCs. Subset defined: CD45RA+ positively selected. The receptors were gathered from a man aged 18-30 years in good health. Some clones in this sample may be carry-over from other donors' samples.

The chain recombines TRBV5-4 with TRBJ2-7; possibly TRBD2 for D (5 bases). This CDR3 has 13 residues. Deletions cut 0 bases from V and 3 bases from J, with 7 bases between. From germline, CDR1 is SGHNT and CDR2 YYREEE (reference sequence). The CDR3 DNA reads TGTGCCAGCAGCTTGGGGGGAGACTACGAGCAGTACTTC. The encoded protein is CASSLGGDYEQYF. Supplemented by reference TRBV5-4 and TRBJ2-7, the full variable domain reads ETGVTQSPTHLIKTRGQQVTLRCSSQSGHNTVSWYQQALGQGPQFIFQYYREEENGRGNFPPRFSGLQFPNYSSELNVNALELDDSALYLCASSLGGDYEQYFGPGTRLTVT.

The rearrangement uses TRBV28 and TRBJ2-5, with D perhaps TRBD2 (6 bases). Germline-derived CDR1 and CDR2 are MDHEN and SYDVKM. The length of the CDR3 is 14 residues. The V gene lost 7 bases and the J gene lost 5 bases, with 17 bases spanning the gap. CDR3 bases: TGTGCCAGCAAAATTGGGGGGATAACGGAGACCCAGTACTTC. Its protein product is CASKIGGITETQYF.

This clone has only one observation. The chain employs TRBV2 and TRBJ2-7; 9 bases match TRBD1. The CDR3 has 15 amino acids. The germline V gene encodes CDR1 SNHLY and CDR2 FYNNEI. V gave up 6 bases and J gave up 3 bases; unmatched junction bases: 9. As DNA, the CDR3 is TGTGCCAGCAGCCACGGACAGGGGAACCTCTACGAGCAGTACTTC. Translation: CASSHGQGNLYEQYF. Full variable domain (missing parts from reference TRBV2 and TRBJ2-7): EPEVTQTPSHQVTQMGQEVILRCVPISNHLYFYWYRQILGQKVEFLVSFYNNEISEKSEIFDDQFSVERPDGSNFTLKIRSTKLEDSAMYFCASSHGQGNLYEQYFGPGTRLTVT.

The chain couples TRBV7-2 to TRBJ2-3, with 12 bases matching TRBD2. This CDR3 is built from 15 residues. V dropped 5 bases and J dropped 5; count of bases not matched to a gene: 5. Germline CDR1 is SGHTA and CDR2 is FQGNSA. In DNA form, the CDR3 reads TGTGCCAGCAGCCTAGGACTAGCGGGGAAAGATACGCAGTATTTT. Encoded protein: CASSLGLAGKDTQYF. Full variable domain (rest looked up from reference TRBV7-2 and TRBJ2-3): GAGVSQSPSNKVTEKGKDVELRCDPISGHTALYWYRQSLGQGLEFLIYFQGNSAPDKSGLPSDRFSAERTGGSVSTLTIQRTQQEDSAVYLCASSLGLAGKDTQYFGPGTRLTVL.

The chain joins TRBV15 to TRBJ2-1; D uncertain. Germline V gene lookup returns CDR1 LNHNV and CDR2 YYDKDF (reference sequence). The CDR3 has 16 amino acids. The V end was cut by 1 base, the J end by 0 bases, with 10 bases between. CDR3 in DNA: TGTGCCACCAGCAGAGTCCCCGGGTCCTCCTACAATGAGCAGTTCTTC. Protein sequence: CATSRVPGSSYNEQFF.

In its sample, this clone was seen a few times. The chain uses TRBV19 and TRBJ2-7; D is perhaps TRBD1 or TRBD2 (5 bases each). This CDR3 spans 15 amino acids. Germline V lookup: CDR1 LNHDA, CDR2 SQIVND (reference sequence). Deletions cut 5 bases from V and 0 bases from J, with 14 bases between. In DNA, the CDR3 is TGTGCCAGTAGTGTGGGGACGGGGAGCTCCTACGAGCAGTACTTC. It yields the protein CASSVGTGSSYEQYF.

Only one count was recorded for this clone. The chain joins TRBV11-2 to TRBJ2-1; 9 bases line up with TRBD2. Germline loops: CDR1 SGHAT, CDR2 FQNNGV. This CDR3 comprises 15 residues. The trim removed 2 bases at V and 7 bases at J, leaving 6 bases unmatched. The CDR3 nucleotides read TGTGCCAGCAGCTTAAGACTAGCGGCGGGGAATGAGCAGTTCTTC. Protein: CASSLRLAAGNEQFF.

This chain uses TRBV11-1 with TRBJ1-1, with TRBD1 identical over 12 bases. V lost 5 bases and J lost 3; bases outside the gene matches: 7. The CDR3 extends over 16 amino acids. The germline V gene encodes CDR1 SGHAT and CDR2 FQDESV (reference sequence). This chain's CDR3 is CASSAGTGGTDTEAFF. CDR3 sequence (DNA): TGTGCCAGCAGCGCAGGGACAGGGGGCACCGACACTGAAGCTTTCTTT.

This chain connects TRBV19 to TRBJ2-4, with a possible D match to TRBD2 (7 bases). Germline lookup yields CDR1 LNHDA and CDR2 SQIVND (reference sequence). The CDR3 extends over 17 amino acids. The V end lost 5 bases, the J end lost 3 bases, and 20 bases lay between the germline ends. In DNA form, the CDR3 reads TGTGCCAGTAGTTCGCCTACGGGGGGCACAAGCAAAAACATTCAGTACTTC. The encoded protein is CASSSPTGGTSKNIQYF. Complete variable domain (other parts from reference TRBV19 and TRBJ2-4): DGGITQSPKYLFRKEGQNVTLSCEQNLNHDAMYWYRQDPGQGLRLIYYSQIVNDFQKGDIAEGYSVSREKKESFPLTVTSAQKNPTAFYLCASSSPTGGTSKNIQYFGAGTRLSVL.

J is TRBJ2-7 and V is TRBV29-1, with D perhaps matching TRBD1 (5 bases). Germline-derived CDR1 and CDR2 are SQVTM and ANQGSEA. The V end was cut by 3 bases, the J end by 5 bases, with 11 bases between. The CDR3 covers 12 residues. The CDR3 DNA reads TGCAGCGTTGAGAGGTCAGGGAACGAGCAGTACTTC. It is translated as CSVERSGNEQYF.

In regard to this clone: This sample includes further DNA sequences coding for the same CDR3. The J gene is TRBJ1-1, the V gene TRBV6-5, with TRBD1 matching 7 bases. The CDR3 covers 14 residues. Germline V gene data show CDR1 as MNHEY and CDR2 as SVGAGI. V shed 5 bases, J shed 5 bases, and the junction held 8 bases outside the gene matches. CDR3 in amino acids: CASSRTGWDTEAFF. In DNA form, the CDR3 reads TGTGCCAGCAGTCGGACAGGTTGGGATACTGAAGCTTTCTTT.

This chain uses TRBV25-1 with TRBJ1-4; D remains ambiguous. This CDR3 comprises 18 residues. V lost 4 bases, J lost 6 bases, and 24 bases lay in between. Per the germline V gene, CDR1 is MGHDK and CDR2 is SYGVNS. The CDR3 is CASSGTFNRATFDEKLFF. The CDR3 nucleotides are TGTGCCAGCAGTGGGACCTTTAACCGGGCCACCTTTGATGAAAAACTGTTTTTT.

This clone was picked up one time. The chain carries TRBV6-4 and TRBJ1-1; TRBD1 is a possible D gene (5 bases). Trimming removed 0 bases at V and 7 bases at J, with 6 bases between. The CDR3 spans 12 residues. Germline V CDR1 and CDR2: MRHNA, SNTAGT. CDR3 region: CASSDSGGEAFF. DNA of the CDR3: TGTGCCAGCAGTGACTCCGGGGGTGAAGCTTTCTTT.

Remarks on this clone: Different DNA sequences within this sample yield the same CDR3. CDR3 residues: CASSLSGRGTDTQYF. The CDR3 DNA reads as TGTGCCAGCAGTTTATCTGGGAGGGGCACAGATACGCAGTATTTT. The chain recombines TRBV28 with TRBJ2-3; 7 bases align to TRBD2. J was trimmed by 1 base and V by 1 base; bases with no gene match: 2. Germline V gene sequence: CDR1 MDHEN, CDR2 SYDVKM. There are 15 residues in the CDR3.

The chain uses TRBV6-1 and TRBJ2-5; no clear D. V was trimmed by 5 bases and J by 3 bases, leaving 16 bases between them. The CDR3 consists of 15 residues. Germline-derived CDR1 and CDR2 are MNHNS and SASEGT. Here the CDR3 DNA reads TGTGCCAGCAGTCCACCCCCATACGGAGAAGAGACCCAGTACTTC. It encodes CASSPPPYGEETQYF.

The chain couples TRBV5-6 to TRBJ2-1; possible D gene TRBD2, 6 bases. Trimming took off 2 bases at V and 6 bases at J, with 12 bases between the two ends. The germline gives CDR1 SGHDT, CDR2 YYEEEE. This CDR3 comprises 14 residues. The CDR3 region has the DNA TGTGCCAGCAGCTTCGGGGGTTGGAGCAATGAGCAGTTCTTC. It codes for CASSFGGWSNEQFF.